A single TCR beta chain is shown here with its context. This entry comes from a study of CD4 and CD8 cells across lung adenocarcinoma regions. Samples came from patients with localized non-small cell lung adenocarcinoma. The length of the CDR3 is 14 residues. The germline CDR1 and CDR2 sequences are MNHNS and SASEGT. V was pared by 7 bases and J by 3 bases, with 3 bases of the junction left unmatched. TCRdb redid the calling of the PCR reads with MiXCR, one entry per CDR3 protein. The sample includes a few thousand distinct CDR3 sequences, around 60% of them seen just once. V gene TRBV6-1 combines with J gene TRBJ2-1; TRBD2 matches 10 bases. Sequenced: CD4+ T cells from the margin of a lung tumor. This receptor was taken from a female donor with lung adenocarcinoma. The CD4 and CD8 labels of this study may be unreliable. The CDR3 sequence: CASMLAGVYNEQFF. DNA of the CDR3: TGTGCCAGCATGCTAGCGGGAGTCTACAATGAGCAGTTCTTC.